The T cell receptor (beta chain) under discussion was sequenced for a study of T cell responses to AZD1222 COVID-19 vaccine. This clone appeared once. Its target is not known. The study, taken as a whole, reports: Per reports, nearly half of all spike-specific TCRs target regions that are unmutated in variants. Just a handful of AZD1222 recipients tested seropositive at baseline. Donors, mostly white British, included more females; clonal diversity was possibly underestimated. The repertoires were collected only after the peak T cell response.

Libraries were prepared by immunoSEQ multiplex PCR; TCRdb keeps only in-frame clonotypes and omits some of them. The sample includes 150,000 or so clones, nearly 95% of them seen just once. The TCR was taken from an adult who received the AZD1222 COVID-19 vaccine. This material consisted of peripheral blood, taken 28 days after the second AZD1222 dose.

CDR3 bases: TGTGCCAGCAGCCAGGGGTCTTGGTCTAGCGGGAGGGTTTACGAGCAGTACTTC. It encodes CASSQGSWSSGRVYEQYF. The genes are TRBV4-2 and TRBJ2-7, with TRBD2 matching over 12 bases. Germline-derived CDR1 and CDR2 are LGHNA and YNFKEQ. The CDR3 is 18 residues long. The V segment lost 3 bases and the J segment 4 bases; nucleotides outside the gene matches: 13.